This record covers a single TCR beta chain. Method: immunoSEQ multiplex PCR; TCRdb's copy keeps in-frame clones and lacks some. The table lists more than 55,000 clones, approximately 79% of them singletons, with 3.2% in the top ten. These data are taken from a study of blood T cell repertoires in COVID-19. About the study: PBMCs, B-cell-depleted T cells, or T cells provided the cDNA or gDNA that made up the material.

Between the trimmed V and J ends, which lost 5 bases and 5 bases, there was a span of 15 bases. The germline CDR1 and CDR2 sequences are SGHAT and FQNNGV. CDR3 length equals 15 residues. This sequence was found in a man aged 60 to 75 with acute or convalescent COVID-19. Sample: peripheral blood. This rearrangement joins TRBV11-2 to TRBJ2-2; D unclear. This CDR3 is CASSEIIEFTGELFF. As DNA, the CDR3 is TGTGCCAGCAGCGAGATAATCGAGTTTACCGGGGAGCTGTTTTTT.